These T cell receptor beta chains were read from a single sample in a study of cytomegalovirus exposure and HLA in healthy donors. TCRdb's table, derived via immunoSEQ multiplex PCR, lists solely in-frame clones and lacks some. The sample has approximately 130,000 clones, under 75% seen once. Sequenced: PBMCs. All receptors come from a woman between 35 and 50 years old in good health and CMV-seronegative. Both conserved end residues are part of each CDR3. The order of the fields is V gene, J gene, D gene, clone size, CDR3 protein, CDR3 DNA. A D gene is named only where the DNA matches it firmly. Clone size is given for some rows only: seen once, a few or many times, or a class if the clone is expanded.

>TRBV2|TRBJ2-7|.|.
CASWGRGTYEQYF
TGTGCCAGCTGGGGTCGGGGAACCTACGAGCAGTACTTC
>TRBV7-2|TRBJ2-7|TRBD2|.
CASSLAGLVHEQYF
TGTGCCAGCAGCTTAGCGGGACTAGTTCACGAGCAGTACTTC
>TRBV5-1|TRBJ2-1|TRBD1|.
CASRNFGQGPYNEQFF
TGCGCCAGCAGAAACTTCGGACAGGGGCCCTACAATGAGCAGTTCTTC
>TRBV4-1|TRBJ1-1|.|.
CASSQNRANTEAFF
TGCGCCAGCAGCCAGAACAGGGCGAACACTGAAGCTTTCTTT
>TRBV9|TRBJ2-2|.|few
CASSGQISTGELFF
TGTGCCAGCAGCGGACAGATTAGCACCGGGGAGCTGTTTTTT
>TRBV6-1|TRBJ1-6|TRBD1|.
CASSEILGQGAISPLHF
TGTGCCAGCAGTGAAATCCTTGGACAGGGGGCGATATCACCCCTCCACTTT
>TRBV11-2|TRBJ1-1|TRBD1|.
CASSFGTGTNTEAFF
TGTGCCAGCAGCTTCGGGACAGGGACGAACACTGAAGCTTTCTTT
>TRBV30|TRBJ2-7|TRBD2|.
CAWSGRGDKSYHEQYF
TGTGCCTGGAGTGGGCGGGGGGACAAGTCCTACCACGAGCAGTACTTC
>TRBV18|TRBJ1-2|.|.
CASSPANSPEYGYTF
TGTGCCAGCTCACCGGCAAACAGCCCAGAGTATGGCTACACCTTC
>TRBV6-6|TRBJ2-3|.|.
CASSNGQFSTDTQYF
TGTGCCAGCAGTAACGGACAGTTTAGCACAGATACGCAGTATTTT
>TRBV30|TRBJ1-2|.|.
CAWSVPGQPYGYTF
TGTGCCTGGAGTGTACCAGGTCAGCCCTATGGCTACACCTTC
>TRBV5-1|TRBJ1-1|TRBD1|.
CASSSGQGFQRSAEAFF
TGCGCCAGCAGTTCGGGACAGGGCTTCCAACGGAGCGCTGAAGCTTTCTTT
>TRBV5-1|TRBJ2-3|TRBD2|.
CASSLGLLANTDTQYF
TGCGCCAGCAGCTTGGGGCTACTAGCGAACACAGATACGCAGTATTTT